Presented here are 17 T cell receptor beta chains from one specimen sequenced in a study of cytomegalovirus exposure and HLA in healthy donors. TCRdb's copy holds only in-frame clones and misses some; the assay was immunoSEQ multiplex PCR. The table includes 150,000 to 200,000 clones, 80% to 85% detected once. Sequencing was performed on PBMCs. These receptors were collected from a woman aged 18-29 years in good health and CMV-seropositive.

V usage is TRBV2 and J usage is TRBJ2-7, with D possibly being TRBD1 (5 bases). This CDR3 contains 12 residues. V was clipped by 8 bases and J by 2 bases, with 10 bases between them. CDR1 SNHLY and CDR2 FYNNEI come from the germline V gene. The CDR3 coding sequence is TGTGCCAGCCAGGGCGCCACCTACGAGCAGTACTTC. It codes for CASQGATYEQYF.

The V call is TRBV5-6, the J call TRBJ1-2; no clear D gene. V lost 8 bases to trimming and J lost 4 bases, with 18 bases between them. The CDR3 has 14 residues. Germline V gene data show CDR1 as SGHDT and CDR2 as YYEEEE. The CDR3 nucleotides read TGTGCCAGTATAAAGAGGGTCAGGAGCTATGGCTACACCTTC. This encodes CASIKRVRSYGYTF.

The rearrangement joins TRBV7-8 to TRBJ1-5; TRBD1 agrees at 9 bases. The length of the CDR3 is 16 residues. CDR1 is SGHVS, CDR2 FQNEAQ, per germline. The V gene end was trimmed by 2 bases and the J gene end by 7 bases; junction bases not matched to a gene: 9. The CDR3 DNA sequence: TGTGCCAGCAGCTTAACCGGGACAGGGACTCGGCAGCCCCAGCATTTT. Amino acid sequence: CASSLTGTGTRQPQHF.

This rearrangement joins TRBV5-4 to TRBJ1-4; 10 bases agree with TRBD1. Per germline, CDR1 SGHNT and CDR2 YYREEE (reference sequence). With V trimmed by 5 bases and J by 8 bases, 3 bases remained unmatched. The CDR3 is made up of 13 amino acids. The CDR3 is CASSGDRGEKLFF. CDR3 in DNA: TGTGCCAGCAGTGGGGACAGGGGAGAAAAACTGTTTTTT.

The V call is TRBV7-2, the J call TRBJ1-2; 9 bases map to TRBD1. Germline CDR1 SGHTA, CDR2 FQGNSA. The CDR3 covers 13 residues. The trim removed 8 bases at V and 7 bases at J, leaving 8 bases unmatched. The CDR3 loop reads CASGYRGQSGYTF. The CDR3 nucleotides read TGTGCCAGCGGATACAGGGGGCAGAGTGGCTACACCTTC.

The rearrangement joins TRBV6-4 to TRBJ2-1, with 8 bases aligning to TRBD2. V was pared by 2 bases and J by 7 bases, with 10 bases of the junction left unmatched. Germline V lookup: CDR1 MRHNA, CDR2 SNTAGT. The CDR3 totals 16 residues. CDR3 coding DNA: TGTGCCAGCAGTGACAGTCCTGGGCGGGGGGCAAATGAGCAGTTCTTC. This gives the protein CASSDSPGRGANEQFF.

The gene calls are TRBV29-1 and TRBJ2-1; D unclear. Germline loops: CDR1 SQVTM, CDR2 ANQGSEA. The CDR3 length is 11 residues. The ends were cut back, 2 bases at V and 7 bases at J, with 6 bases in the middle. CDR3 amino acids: CSVEMANEQFF. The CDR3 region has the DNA TGCAGCGTTGAAATGGCTAATGAGCAGTTCTTC.

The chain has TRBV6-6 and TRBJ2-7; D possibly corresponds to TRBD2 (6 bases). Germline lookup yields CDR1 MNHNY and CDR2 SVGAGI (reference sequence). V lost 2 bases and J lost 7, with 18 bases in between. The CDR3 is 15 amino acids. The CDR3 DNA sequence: TGTGCCAGCAGTTACGTGACAACGGGGGTGCGGGAGCAGTACTTC. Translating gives CASSYVTTGVREQYF.

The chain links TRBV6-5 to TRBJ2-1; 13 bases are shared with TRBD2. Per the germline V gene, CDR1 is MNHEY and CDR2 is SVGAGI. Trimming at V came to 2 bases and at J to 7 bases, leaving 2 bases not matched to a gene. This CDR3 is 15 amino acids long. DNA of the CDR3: TGTGCCAGCAGTTACGGACTAGCGGGGGATAATGAGCAGTTCTTC. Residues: CASSYGLAGDNEQFF.

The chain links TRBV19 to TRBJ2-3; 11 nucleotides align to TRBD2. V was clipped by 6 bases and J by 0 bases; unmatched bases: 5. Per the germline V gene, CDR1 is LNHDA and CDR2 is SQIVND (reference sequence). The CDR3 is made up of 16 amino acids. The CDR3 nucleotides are TGTGCCAGTAGACCACTAGCGGGGGTTAGCACAGATACGCAGTATTTT. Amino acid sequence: CASRPLAGVSTDTQYF.

The CDR3 here is CASSVDPRGGRDTQYF. CDR3 coding DNA: TGTGCCAGCAGCGTAGATCCGCGGGGGGGCCGGGATACGCAGTATTTT. The chain is built from TRBV9 and TRBJ2-3; 9 bases agree with TRBD2. Germline lookup yields CDR1 SGDLS and CDR2 YYNGEE. The junction had 8 bases not matched to a gene; V was cut back by 0 bases and J by 6 bases. The CDR3 contains 16 residues.

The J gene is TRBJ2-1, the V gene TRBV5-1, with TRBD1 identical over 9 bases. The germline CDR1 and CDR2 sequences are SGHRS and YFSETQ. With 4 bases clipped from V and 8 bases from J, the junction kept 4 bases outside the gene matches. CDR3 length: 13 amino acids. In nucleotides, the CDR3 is TGCGCCAGCAGCGGGACAGGGTTGGATGAGCAGTTCTTC. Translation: CASSGTGLDEQFF.

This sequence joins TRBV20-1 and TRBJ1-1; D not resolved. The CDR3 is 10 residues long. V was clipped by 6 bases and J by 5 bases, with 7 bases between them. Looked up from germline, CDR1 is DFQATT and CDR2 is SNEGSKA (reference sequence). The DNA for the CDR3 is TGCAGTGCGCGGTGGACTGAAGCTTTCTTT. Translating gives CSARWTEAFF.

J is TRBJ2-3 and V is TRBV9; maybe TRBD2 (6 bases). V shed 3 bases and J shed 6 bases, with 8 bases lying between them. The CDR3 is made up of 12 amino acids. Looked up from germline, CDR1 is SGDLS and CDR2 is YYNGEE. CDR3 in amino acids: CASSAGRDTQYF. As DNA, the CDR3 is TGTGCCAGCAGCGCGGGGAGGGATACGCAGTATTTT.

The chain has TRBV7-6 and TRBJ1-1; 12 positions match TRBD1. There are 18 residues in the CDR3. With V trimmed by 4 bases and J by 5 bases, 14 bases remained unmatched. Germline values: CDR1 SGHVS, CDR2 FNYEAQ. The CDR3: CASSSVVGTGGLGTEAFF. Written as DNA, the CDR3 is TGTGCCAGCAGCTCCGTAGTAGGGACAGGGGGCCTGGGGACTGAAGCTTTCTTT.

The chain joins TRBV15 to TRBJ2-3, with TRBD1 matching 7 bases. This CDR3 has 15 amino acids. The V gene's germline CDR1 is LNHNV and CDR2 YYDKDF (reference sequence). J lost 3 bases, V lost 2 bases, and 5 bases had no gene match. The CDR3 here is CATSRTNRGTDTQYF. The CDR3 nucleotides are TGTGCCACCAGCAGAACAAACAGGGGAACAGATACGCAGTATTTT. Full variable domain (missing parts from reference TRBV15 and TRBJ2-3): DAMVIQNPRYQVTQFGKPVTLSCSQTLNHNVMYWYQQKSSQAPKLLFHYYDKDFNNEADTPDNFQSRRPNTSFCFLDIRSPGLGDTAMYLCATSRTNRGTDTQYFGPGTRLTVL.

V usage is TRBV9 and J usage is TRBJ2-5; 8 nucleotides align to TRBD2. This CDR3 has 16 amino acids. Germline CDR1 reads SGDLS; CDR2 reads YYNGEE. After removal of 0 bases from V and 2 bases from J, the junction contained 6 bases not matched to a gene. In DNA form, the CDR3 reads TGTGCCAGCAGCGTAGGGGCGGGGGGTCCACAAGAGACCCAGTACTTC. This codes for CASSVGAGGPQETQYF.